The entry below gives a single T cell receptor beta chain sequence along with its context. Profiling relied on immunoSEQ multiplex PCR, and the TCRdb table lists in-frame clones only, not all of them. The table includes some 48,000 clones, 75% to 90% detected once. This sample was included in a study of T cell changes during pregnancy in multiple sclerosis. The input for sequencing was CD8+ T cells from peripheral blood mononuclear cells, taken in the second trimester of pregnancy. The clonotype originates from a female donor with multiple sclerosis, enrolled in a pregnancy study.

The CDR3 loop is CASSLVPDEKLFF. The CDR3 bases are TGTGCCAGCAGCTTAGTGCCGGATGAAAAACTGTTTTTT. The rearrangement links TRBV11-2 to TRBJ1-4, with D unresolved. The CDR3 consists of 13 residues. CDR1 is SGHAT and CDR2 is FQNNGV in the germline V gene. The ends were cut back, 1 base at V and 6 bases at J, with 6 bases in the middle.